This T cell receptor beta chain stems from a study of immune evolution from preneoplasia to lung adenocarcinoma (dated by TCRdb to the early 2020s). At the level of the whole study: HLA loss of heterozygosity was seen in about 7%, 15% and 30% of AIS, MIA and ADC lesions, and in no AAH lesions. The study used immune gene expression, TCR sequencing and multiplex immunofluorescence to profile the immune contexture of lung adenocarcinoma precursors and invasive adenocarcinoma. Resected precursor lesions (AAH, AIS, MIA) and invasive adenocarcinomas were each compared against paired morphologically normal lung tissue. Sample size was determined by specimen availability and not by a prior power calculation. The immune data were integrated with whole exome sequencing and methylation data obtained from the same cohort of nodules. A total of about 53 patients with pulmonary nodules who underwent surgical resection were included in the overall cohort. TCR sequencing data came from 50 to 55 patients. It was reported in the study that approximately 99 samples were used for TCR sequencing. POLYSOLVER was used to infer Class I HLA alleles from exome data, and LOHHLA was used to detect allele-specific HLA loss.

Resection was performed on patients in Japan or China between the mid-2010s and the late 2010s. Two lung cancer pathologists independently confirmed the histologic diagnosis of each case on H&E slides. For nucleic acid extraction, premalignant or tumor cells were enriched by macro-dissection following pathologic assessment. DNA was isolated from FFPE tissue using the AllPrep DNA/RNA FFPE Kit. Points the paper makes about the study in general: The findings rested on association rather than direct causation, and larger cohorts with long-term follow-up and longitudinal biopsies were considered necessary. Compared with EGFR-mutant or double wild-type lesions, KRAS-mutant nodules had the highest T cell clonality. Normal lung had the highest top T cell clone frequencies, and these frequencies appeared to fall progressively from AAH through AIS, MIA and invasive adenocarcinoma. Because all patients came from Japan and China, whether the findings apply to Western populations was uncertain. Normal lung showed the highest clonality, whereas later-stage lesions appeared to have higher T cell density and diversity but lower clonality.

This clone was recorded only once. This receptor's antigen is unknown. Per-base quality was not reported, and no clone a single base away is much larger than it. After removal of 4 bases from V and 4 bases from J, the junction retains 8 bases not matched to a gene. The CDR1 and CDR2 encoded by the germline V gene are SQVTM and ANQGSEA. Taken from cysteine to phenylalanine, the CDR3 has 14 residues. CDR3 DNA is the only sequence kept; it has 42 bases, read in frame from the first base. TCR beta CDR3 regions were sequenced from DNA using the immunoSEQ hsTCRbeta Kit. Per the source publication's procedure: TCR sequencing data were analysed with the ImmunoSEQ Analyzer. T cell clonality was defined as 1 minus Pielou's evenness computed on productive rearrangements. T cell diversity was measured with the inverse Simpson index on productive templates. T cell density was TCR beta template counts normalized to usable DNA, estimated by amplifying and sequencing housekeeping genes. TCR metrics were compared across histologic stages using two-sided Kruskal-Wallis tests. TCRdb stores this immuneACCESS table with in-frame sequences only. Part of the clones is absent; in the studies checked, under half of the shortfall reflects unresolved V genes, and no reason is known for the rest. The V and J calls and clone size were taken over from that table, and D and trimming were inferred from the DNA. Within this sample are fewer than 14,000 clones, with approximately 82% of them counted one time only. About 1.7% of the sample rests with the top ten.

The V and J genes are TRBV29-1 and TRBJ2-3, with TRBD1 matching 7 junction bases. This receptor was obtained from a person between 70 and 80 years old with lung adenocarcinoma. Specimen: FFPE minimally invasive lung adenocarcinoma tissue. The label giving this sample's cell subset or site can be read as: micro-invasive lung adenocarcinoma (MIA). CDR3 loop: CSVVPTGSPDTQYF. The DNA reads TGCAGCGTTGTACCGACAGGGTCACCAGATACGCAGTATTTT.